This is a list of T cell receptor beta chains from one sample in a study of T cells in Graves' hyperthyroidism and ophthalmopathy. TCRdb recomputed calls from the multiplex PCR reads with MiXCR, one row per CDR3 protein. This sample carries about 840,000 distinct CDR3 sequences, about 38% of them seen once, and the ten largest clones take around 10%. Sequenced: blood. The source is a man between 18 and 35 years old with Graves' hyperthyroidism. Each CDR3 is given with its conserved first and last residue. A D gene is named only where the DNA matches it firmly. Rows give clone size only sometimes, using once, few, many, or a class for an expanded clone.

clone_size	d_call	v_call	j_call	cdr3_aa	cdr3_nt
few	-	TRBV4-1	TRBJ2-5	CASRGGDVYQETQYF	TGCGCCAGCAGAGGGGGGGACGTATACCAAGAGACCCAGTACTTC
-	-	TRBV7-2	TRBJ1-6	CASSSSVGASPLHF	TGTGCCAGCAGTTCTAGCGTGGGCGCATCACCCCTCCACTTT
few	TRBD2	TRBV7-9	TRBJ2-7	CASSLGEGSTYEQYF	TGTGCCAGCAGCTTGGGGGAGGGGTCCACCTACGAGCAGTACTTC
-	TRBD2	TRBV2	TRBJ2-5	CASTAGDYRSETQYF	TGTGCCAGCACCGCGGGGGACTATCGCTCGGAGACCCAGTACTTC
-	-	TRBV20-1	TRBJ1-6	CSARGSGGDDSPLHF	TGCAGTGCTAGAGGTAGCGGGGGGGATGATTCACCCCTCCACTTT
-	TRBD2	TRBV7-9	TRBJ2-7	CASCLHLAGPPKHHF	TGTGCCAGCTGCCTTCACCTAGCGGGACCTCCGAAACACCACTTC
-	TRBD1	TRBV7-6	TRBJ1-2	CASSLSPGGGYGYTF	TGTGCCAGCAGCTTATCCCCAGGGGGTGGGTATGGCTACACCTTC
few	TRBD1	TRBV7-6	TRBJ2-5	CASSFGTGVWETQYF	TGTGCCAGCAGCTTCGGGACAGGGGTATGGGAGACCCAGTACTTC
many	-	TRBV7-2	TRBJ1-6	CASSLAIGMSSPLHF	TGTGCCAGCAGCTTAGCGATAGGGATGTCTTCACCCCTCCACTTT
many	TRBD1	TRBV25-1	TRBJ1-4	CASSDPGQGLATNEKLFF	TGTGCCAGCAGTGACCCCGGACAGGGGCTTGCAACTAATGAAAAACTGTTTTTT
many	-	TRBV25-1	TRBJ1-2	CASSVGGTLNGYTF	TGTGCCAGCAGTGTGGGTGGGACTCTTAACGGCTACACCTTC